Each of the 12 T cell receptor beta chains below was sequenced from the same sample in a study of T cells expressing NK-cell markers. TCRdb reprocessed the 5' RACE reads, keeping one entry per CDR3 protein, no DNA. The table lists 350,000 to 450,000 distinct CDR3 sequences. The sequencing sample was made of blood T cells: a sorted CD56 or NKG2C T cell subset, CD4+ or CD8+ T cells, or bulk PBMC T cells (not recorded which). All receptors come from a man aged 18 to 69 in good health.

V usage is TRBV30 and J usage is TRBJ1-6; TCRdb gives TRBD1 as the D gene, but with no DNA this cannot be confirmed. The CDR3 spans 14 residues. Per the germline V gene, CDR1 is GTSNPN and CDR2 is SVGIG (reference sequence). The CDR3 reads CAWTLMRDRSPLHF.

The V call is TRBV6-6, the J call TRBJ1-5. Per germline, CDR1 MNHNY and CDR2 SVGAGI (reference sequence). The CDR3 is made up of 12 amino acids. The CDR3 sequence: CASSYGSQPQHF.

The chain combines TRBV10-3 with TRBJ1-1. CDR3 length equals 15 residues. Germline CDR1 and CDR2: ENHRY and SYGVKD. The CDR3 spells CAIQGEGVVNTEAFF.

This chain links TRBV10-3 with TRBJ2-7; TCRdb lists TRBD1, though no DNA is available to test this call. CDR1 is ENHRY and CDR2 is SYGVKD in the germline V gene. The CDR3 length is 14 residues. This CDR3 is CAISEGDRPPKQYF.

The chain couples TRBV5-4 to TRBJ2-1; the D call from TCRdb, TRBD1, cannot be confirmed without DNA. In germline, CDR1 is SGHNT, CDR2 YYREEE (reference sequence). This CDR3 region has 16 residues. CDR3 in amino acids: CASSGTGTGSYNEQFF.

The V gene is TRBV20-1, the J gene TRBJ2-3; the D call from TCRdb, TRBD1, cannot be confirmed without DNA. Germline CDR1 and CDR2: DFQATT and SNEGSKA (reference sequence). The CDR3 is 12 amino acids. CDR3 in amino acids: CSAPGHSDTQYF.

The CDR3 here is CSASGARKREYNEQFF. The chain carries TRBV20-1 and TRBJ2-1; no DNA is available, so the TRBD2 call from TCRdb remains unchecked. The CDR3 extends over 16 amino acids. The germline CDR1 and CDR2 sequences are DFQATT and SNEGSKA (reference sequence).

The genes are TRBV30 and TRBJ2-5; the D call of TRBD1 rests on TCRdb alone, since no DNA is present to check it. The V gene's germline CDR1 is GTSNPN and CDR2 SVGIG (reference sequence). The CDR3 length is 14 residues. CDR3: CAWGSGWNQETQYF.

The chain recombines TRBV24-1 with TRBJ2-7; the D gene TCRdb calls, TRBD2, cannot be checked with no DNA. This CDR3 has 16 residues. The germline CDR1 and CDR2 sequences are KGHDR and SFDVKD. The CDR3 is CATSGPMSTDGYEQYF.

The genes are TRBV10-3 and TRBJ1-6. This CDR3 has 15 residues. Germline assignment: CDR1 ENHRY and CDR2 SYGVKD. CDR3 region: CAIRRGQGYNSPLHF.

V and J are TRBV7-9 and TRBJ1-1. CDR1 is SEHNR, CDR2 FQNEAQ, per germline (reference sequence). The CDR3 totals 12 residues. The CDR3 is CASSRGTTEAFF.

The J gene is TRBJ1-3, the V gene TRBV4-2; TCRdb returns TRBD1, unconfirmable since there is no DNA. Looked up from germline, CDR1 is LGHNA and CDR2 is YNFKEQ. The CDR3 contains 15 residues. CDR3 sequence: CASSHPRDLGNTIYF.